A single sample is the source of the 27 T cell receptor beta chains below, sequenced in a study of blood T cells in healthy people across ages. Using a J-beta primer mix together with a sample-barcoded 5' primer, a second PCR was run for about 7 to 12 cycles. Each CDR3 protein gets one entry after TCRdb re-called the 5' RACE reads with MiXCR. The table shows 600,000 or so distinct CDR3 sequences, with approximately 30% occurring only once. The sequenced sample was blood. These receptors all come from a woman older than 75 in good health.

This clonotype was recorded at least ten times. V gene TRBV7-2 combines with J gene TRBJ2-7; D unresolved. CDR1 SGHTA and CDR2 FQGNSA come from the germline V gene. The V end lost 3 bases, the J end lost 1 base, and 13 bases lay between the germline ends. This CDR3 comprises 15 residues. The CDR3 here is CASSLWSTKSYEQYF. The CDR3 DNA reads as TGTGCCAGCAGCTTGTGGTCGACCAAATCCTACGAGCAGTACTTC. The whole variable domain, filled in from reference TRBV7-2 and TRBJ2-7, reads GAGVSQSPSNKVTEKGKDVELRCDPISGHTALYWYRQSLGQGLEFLIYFQGNSAPDKSGLPSDRFSAERTGGSVSTLTIQRTQQEDSAVYLCASSLWSTKSYEQYFGPGTRLTVT.

A remark on this clonotype: This may be a read error: a much more frequent sequence differs by one nucleotide. The chain has TRBV29-1 and TRBJ2-5; 9 nucleotides align to TRBD1. The J call may be faulty, since TRBJ2-7 better matches the DNA end. Germline V gene data show CDR1 as SQVTM and CDR2 as ANQGSEA. The CDR3 covers 12 residues. DNA of the CDR3: TGCAGCGGTTACGACAGGGGGATCGAGCAGTACTTC. Translated, it gives CSGYDRGIEQYF.

This clonotype has only one observation. A much larger clone is a single base away; this may be a read error. This chain links TRBV10-3 with TRBJ2-3; the match to TRBD2 covers 9 bases. Germline V gene data show CDR1 as ENHRY and CDR2 as SYGVKD. This CDR3 contains 15 residues. The CDR3 coding sequence is TGTGCCATCCAAGAGGGGCGGGGGGGCACAGGTACGCAGTATTTT. Its translation is CAIQEGRGGTGTQYF.

This chain joins TRBV5-5 and TRBJ2-5, with D tentatively TRBD1 (5 bases). The CDR3 runs to 14 residues. The germline gives CDR1 SGHKS, CDR2 YYEKEE (reference sequence). Trimming removed 2 bases from V and 11 bases from J, with 19 bases in between. The CDR3 is CASSFDTTDSEQYF. Here the CDR3 DNA reads TGTGCCAGCAGCTTTGACACTACAGACAGTGAGCAGTACTTC.

This clonotype was seen a handful of times. Sequence at one end of the junction differs from germline and may be a read error. The chain links TRBV5-1 to TRBJ2-5; D gene uncertain. The DNA end lines up better with TRBJ2-7; the J call may be wrong. CDR3 size: 14 residues. Germline loops: CDR1 SGHRS, CDR2 YFSETQ. This chain's CDR3 is CAGSLGSEWPEQYF. As DNA, the CDR3 is TGCGCCGGCAGCTTAGGGTCTGAGTGGCCCGAGCAGTACTTC.

This clonotype was detected many times. The chain carries TRBV4-3 and TRBJ2-7; D remains unclear. This CDR3 region has 13 residues. V lost 0 bases and J 5 bases, leaving 8 bases between the germline ends. The germline V gene encodes CDR1 LGHNA and CDR2 YSLEER. CDR3 sequence (DNA): TGCGCCAGCAGCCAAGATCTAGTCGACGAGCAGTACTTC. It translates to CASSQDLVDEQYF.

About this clonotype: A much bigger clone sits one base away, suggesting this may be a read error. This rearrangement joins TRBV7-2 to TRBJ2-5, with 9 nucleotides matching TRBD2. The CDR3 is made up of 16 amino acids. Trimming removed 5 bases from V and 5 bases from J; junction bases left unmatched: 12. The V gene's germline CDR1 is SGHTA and CDR2 FQGNSA. The CDR3 sequence is CASSLRPAGGGETQYF. CDR3 coding DNA: TGTGCCAGCAGCCTTCGACCAGCGGGGGGCGGGGAGACCCAGTACTTC.

CDR3 in amino acids: CSAREADYEQYF. CDR3 nucleotides: TGCAGTGCTAGAGAGGCCGACTACGAGCAGTACTTC. V and J are TRBV20-1 and TRBJ2-7; no clear D. V shed 0 bases and J shed 3 bases, with 6 bases lying between them. The germline gives CDR1 DFQATT, CDR2 SNEGSKA (reference sequence). CDR3 length: 12 amino acids.

This chain links TRBV20-1 with TRBJ2-1; TRBD2 might be the D (6 bases). The germline V gene has CDR1 DFQATT and CDR2 SNEGSKA (reference sequence). With 4 bases removed from V and 5 bases from J, the gap between germline ends came to 6 bases. CDR3 length: 11 residues. This CDR3 is CSAKRDNEQFF. In nucleotides, the CDR3 is TGCAGTGCTAAGCGGGACAATGAGCAGTTCTTC.

This clonotype was detected many times. The rearrangement joins TRBV7-2 to TRBJ2-1; possible D gene TRBD1, 5 bases. Trimming left V 1 base short and J 3 bases short, with 10 bases between. The CDR3 contains 15 residues. Germline V gives CDR1 SGHTA, CDR2 FQGNSA. Here the CDR3 reads CASSLGQGDYNEQFF. In DNA form, the CDR3 reads TGTGCCAGCAGCTTAGGGCAGGGTGACTACAATGAGCAGTTCTTC.

Worth noting for this clonotype: A read error may explain this, as a much larger clone is one base away. The V gene is TRBV15, the J gene TRBJ2-5; 10 bases are a match to TRBD2. This CDR3 has 15 residues. Germline CDR1 is LNHNV and CDR2 is YYDKDF (reference sequence). The V gene end was trimmed by 3 bases and the J gene end by 11 bases; junction bases not matched to a gene: 12. The CDR3 DNA sequence: TGTGCCACCAGCAGGAGGACTAGCGGAACAAATGAGCAGTACTTC. It translates to CATSRRTSGTNEQYF.

This clonotype was seen a few times. The genes are TRBV29-1 and TRBJ2-7; 8 bases fit TRBD1. Losses at the gene ends were 4 bases for V and 5 bases for J; bases not matched to a gene: 16. CDR1 is SQVTM and CDR2 is ANQGSEA in the germline V gene. The CDR3 is made up of 16 amino acids. CDR3 DNA: TGCAGCGTTGTCCCCCCAGGGGGCGCGGGCGGCCACGAGCAGTACTTC. Translated: CSVVPPGGAGGHEQYF.

CDR3 sequence: CASSLEDSPIHNEQFF. CDR3 sequence (DNA): TGCGCCAGCAGCTTGGAGGACAGTCCCATACACAATGAGCAGTTCTTC. V and J are TRBV5-1 and TRBJ2-1; a possible D gene is TRBD1 (6 bases). The CDR3 extends over 16 amino acids. V was shortened by 0 bases and J by 5 bases, with 15 bases between the two germline ends. From germline, CDR1 is SGHRS and CDR2 YFSETQ.

V is TRBV6-1 and J is TRBJ2-2; D not resolved. Germline V gene data show CDR1 as MNHNS and CDR2 as SASEGT. V lost 7 bases, J lost 1 base, and 4 bases lay in between. This CDR3 is 12 amino acids long. The chain's CDR3 is CASTRNTGELFF. The CDR3 DNA is TGTGCCAGCACACGGAACACCGGGGAGCTGTTTTTT.

The rearrangement uses TRBV2 and TRBJ1-5; no reliable D call. V dropped 7 bases and J dropped 3 bases, with 16 bases sitting between them. The germline gives CDR1 SNHLY, CDR2 FYNNEI. The CDR3 loop spans 15 amino acids. The CDR3 loop reads CASTNGLLDNQPQHF. The CDR3, as DNA: TGTGCCAGCACCAATGGGCTCCTCGACAATCAGCCCCAGCATTTT.

This clonotype has ten or more counts. The V call is TRBV6-5, the J call TRBJ2-1; D perhaps matches TRBD1 (6 bases). Germline-derived CDR1 and CDR2 are MNHEY and SVGAGI. V was pared by 7 bases and J by 14 bases, with 30 bases between. The CDR3 sequence is 16 residues long. CDR3 DNA sequence: TGTGCCAGCACTCGAAGGACCAGGGACACTTATTTCGTTAAGTTCTTC. It yields the protein CASTRRTRDTYFVKFF.

To note about this clonotype: A much larger clone sits a single nucleotide away, making a read error possible. The rearrangement links TRBV20-1 to TRBJ2-1, with TRBD2 matching over 8 bases. The V gene's germline CDR1 is DFQATT and CDR2 SNEGSKA (reference sequence). V lost 6 bases, J lost 0 bases, and 16 bases stayed unmatched. The CDR3 spans 18 residues. CDR3 DNA sequence: TGCAGTGCCGAACCCCTCACGGGGGGGCCGAACTCCTACAATGAGCAGTTCTTC. As protein: CSAEPLTGGPNSYNEQFF.

This clonotype came up many times. This rearrangement joins TRBV5-1 to TRBJ2-7; maybe TRBD1 (5 bases). The V gene lost 0 bases and the J gene lost 0 bases, with 10 bases spanning the gap. Germline CDR1 and CDR2: SGHRS and YFSETQ. This CDR3 region has 15 residues. This chain's CDR3 is CASSLVGPFSYEQYF. CDR3 sequence (DNA): TGCGCCAGCAGCTTGGTGGGGCCCTTCTCCTACGAGCAGTACTTC. Full variable domain (missing parts from reference TRBV5-1 and TRBJ2-7): KAGVTQTPRYLIKTRGQQVTLSCSPISGHRSVSWYQQTPGQGLQFLFEYFSETQRNKGNFPGRFSGRQFSNSRSEMNVSTLELGDSALYLCASSLVGPFSYEQYFGPGTRLTVT.

This clonotype was observed at least ten times. The chain recombines TRBV29-1 with TRBJ1-4; D is unclear. This CDR3 contains 13 residues. Germline V gene lookup returns CDR1 SQVTM and CDR2 ANQGSEA. V lost 6 bases and J 8 bases, leaving 16 bases between the germline ends. The DNA for the CDR3 is TGCAGCGTCATTCGGGCCATTGGGGAAAAACTGTTTTTT. Translating it yields CSVIRAIGEKLFF.

As regards this clonotype: A much larger clone is a single base away; this may be a read error. The chain is built from TRBV14 and TRBJ2-1; 7 bases are shared with TRBD1. Germline V gene sequence: CDR1 SGHDN, CDR2 FVKESK. The CDR3 covers 15 residues. The J segment lost 8 bases and the V segment lost 5 bases, leaving 12 bases of the junction unmatched. The CDR3 DNA follows: TGTGCCAGCAGCGCCATACAGGGGTTGGGTGATGAGCAGTTCTTC. Translation: CASSAIQGLGDEQFF.

This clonotype was counted at least ten times. This chain joins TRBV6-1 and TRBJ2-3; 8 positions agree with TRBD2. The V and J ends lost 6 bases and 8 bases, in that order; junction bases with no gene match: 7. The CDR3 covers 13 residues. Germline-derived CDR1 and CDR2 are MNHNS and SASEGT. Written as DNA, the CDR3 is TGTGCCAGCAGCGATTGGACTAGCATTACGCAGTATTTT. Encoded protein: CASSDWTSITQYF.

Only a few counts were recorded for this clonotype. The chain carries TRBV29-1 and TRBJ1-1; no clear D gene. Per the germline V gene, CDR1 is SQVTM and CDR2 is ANQGSEA. The CDR3 runs 14 residues. V lost 3 bases and J lost 0, with 11 bases in between. As DNA, the CDR3 is TGCAGCGTTGATGCCGGGCCTCTGAACACTGAAGCTTTCTTT. Translated, it gives CSVDAGPLNTEAFF.

As to this clonotype: With a much larger clone just one base away, this may be a read error. The J gene is TRBJ2-7, the V gene TRBV18; no definite D call. Trimming pared 4 bases from V and 0 bases from J, leaving 7 bases between. The CDR3 contains 13 residues. Germline V gives CDR1 KGHSH, CDR2 LQKENI. The CDR3 here is CASSQRPSYEQYF. The CDR3 bases are TGTGCCAGCTCACAGCGACCCTCCTACGAGCAGTACTTC.

This clonotype was found many times. This chain uses TRBV21-1 with TRBJ2-7. TRBV21-1 corresponds to a pseudogene. The CDR3 spans 10 residues. DNA of the CDR3: TGTGCCAGCAGCACCGACGAGCAGTACTTC. It codes for CASSTDEQYF.

This clonotype was detected many times. The chain joins TRBV11-2 to TRBJ2-5; 11 bases map to TRBD2. CDR1 SGHAT and CDR2 FQNNGV come from the germline V gene. V was clipped by 4 bases and J by 1 base; unmatched bases: 2. The CDR3 length is 15 residues. CDR3 in DNA: TGTGCCAGCAGCTCTAGCGGGGGGCGCCAAGAGACCCAGTACTTC. Its protein product is CASSSSGGRQETQYF.

This clonotype appeared once. The chain joins TRBV6-6 to TRBJ1-2; TRBD1 might be the D (5 bases). The germline V gene has CDR1 MNHNY and CDR2 SVGAGI (reference sequence). The CDR3 has 15 residues. V lost 8 bases, J lost 7 bases, and 23 bases lay in between. The CDR3 is CASVQQHAGPLGYTF. The CDR3 DNA follows: TGTGCCAGCGTTCAACAACACGCGGGGCCCCTTGGCTACACCTTC.

This clonotype was seen at least ten times. The chain recombines TRBV5-1 with TRBJ1-5; D is unclear. CDR1 and CDR2 (germline): SGHRS, YFSETQ. The CDR3 contains 13 residues. The V and J ends lost 1 base and 3 bases respectively, with 5 bases between them. The CDR3, as DNA: TGCGCCAGCAGCTTGCTTCCCAATCAGCCCCAGCATTTT. This sequence encodes CASSLLPNQPQHF.